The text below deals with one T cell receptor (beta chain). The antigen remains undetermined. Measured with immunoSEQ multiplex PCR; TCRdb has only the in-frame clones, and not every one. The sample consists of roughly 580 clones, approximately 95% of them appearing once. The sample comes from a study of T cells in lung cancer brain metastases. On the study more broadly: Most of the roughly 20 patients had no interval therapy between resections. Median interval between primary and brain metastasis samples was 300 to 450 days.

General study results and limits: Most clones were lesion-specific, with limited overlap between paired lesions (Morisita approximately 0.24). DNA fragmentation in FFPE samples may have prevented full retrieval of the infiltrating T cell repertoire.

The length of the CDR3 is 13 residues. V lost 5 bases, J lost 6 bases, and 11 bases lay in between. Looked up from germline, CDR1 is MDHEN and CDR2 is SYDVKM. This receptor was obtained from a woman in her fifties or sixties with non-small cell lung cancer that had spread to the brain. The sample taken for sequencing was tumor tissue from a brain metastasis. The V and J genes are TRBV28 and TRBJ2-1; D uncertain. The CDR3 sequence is CASSERTVNEQFF. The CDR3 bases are TGTGCCAGCAGTGAAAGGACCGTCAATGAGCAGTTCTTC.